Sequencing of this T cell receptor (beta chain) was carried out in a study of blood T cell repertoires in COVID-19. Study details: Collection of acute and convalescent COVID-19 samples took place in the United States, Italy and Spain. PBMCs, B-cell-depleted T cells, or T cells provided the cDNA or gDNA that made up the material.

In the original workflow: Reference gene primers were amplified, and this amplification served to estimate nucleated cell counts. Only in-frame clones appear in the TCRdb table, and some are missing; sequencing was by immunoSEQ multiplex PCR. The V and J calls and clone size were taken over from that table, and D and trimming were inferred from the DNA. The table has some 240,000 clones, 80% to 90% seen once. The ends were cut back, 2 bases at V and 6 bases at J, with 20 bases in the middle. CDR1 GTSNPN and CDR2 SVGIG come from the germline V gene (reference sequence). The CDR3 spans 16 residues. The receptor's source is a middle-aged woman who had recovered from COVID-19. Specimen: peripheral blood. This chain joins TRBV30 and TRBJ2-1; D is perhaps TRBD2 (6 bases). The CDR3 region has the DNA TGTGCCTGGAGTAAACTACTAGCAAATGACCGCAATGAGCAGTTCTTC. Translated, it gives CAWSKLLANDRNEQFF.